A selection of T cell receptor beta chains follows, all from one sample in a study of pediatric ulcerative colitis. Measured with immunoSEQ multiplex PCR; TCRdb has only the in-frame clones, and not every one. The profile shows 30,000 or so clones, approximately 78% of them singletons. Sample: gut tissue. All receptors come from a boy aged 10-17 years with mild ulcerative colitis. Both conserved end residues are part of each CDR3. D genes are given only for firm matches. Size values are once, few and many counts, or a class for expanded clones, and some rows have none.

abundance: -; d_gene: -; j_gene: TRBJ2-1; v_gene: TRBV6-5; CDR3nt: TGTGCCAGCAGTTACTCTCCCGGGGGAAACTACAATGAGCAGTTCTTC; CDR3aa: CASSYSPGGNYNEQFF
abundance: -; d_gene: -; j_gene: TRBJ2-6; v_gene: TRBV2; CDR3nt: TGTGCCATTTCCAGGGTGACAGGGGCCAACGTCCTGACTTTC; CDR3aa: CAISRVTGANVLTF
abundance: -; d_gene: -; j_gene: TRBJ2-1; v_gene: TRBV10-3; CDR3nt: TGTGCCATCAGTGGGAAAGGGAGCTCCTACAATGAGCAGTTCTTC; CDR3aa: CAISGKGSSYNEQFF
abundance: -; d_gene: TRBD1; j_gene: TRBJ1-2; v_gene: TRBV19; CDR3nt: TGTGCCAGTAGCCGCAGACAGGGGCGCTATGGCTACACCTTC; CDR3aa: CASSRRQGRYGYTF
abundance: -; d_gene: TRBD1; j_gene: TRBJ1-1; v_gene: TRBV29-1; CDR3nt: TGCAGCGTTGGACGTACAGGGGTGAACACTGAAGCTTTCTTT; CDR3aa: CSVGRTGVNTEAFF
abundance: -; d_gene: -; j_gene: TRBJ2-5; v_gene: TRBV4-1; CDR3nt: TGCGCCAGCAGCCAAGCCCGTGGGGTAGGAGAGACCCAGTACTTC; CDR3aa: CASSQARGVGETQYF
abundance: -; d_gene: -; j_gene: TRBJ2-2; v_gene: TRBV5-6; CDR3nt: TGTGCCAGCAGCTCGCCCCGGGACTGGAACACCGGGGAGCTGTTTTTT; CDR3aa: CASSSPRDWNTGELFF
abundance: once; d_gene: -; j_gene: TRBJ1-2; v_gene: TRBV5-1; CDR3nt: TGCGCCAGCAGCCCCCCAGAGCCTAGTTCTTATGGCTACACCTTC; CDR3aa: CASSPPEPSSYGYTF
abundance: few; d_gene: -; j_gene: TRBJ2-7; v_gene: TRBV28; CDR3nt: TGTGCCAGTTCGGGCGTGGAAAAAGCAGGGATATCCTACGAGCAGTACTTC; CDR3aa: CASSGVEKAGISYEQYF
abundance: -; d_gene: -; j_gene: TRBJ2-7; v_gene: TRBV5-1; CDR3nt: TGCGCCAGCAGCACGGGCCGAAAAAGCTACGAGCAGTACTTC; CDR3aa: CASSTGRKSYEQYF
abundance: few; d_gene: TRBD1; j_gene: TRBJ1-5; v_gene: TRBV6-5; CDR3nt: TGTGCCAGCAGCCGGACAGGGAATCAGCCCCAGCATTTT; CDR3aa: CASSRTGNQPQHF
abundance: -; d_gene: -; j_gene: TRBJ2-3; v_gene: TRBV5-8; CDR3nt: TGTGCCAGCAGCCCTCCCCCCCTCATGGATACGCAGTATTTT; CDR3aa: CASSPPPLMDTQYF
abundance: -; d_gene: TRBD1; j_gene: TRBJ1-5; v_gene: TRBV5-6; CDR3nt: TGTGCCAGCAGCCTACAGGGGGAACAGCCCCAGCATTTT; CDR3aa: CASSLQGEQPQHF
abundance: -; d_gene: -; j_gene: TRBJ2-1; v_gene: TRBV29-1; CDR3nt: TGCAGCGTTGAGGGGTTGTCCTCCAATGAGCAGTTCTTC; CDR3aa: CSVEGLSSNEQFF